Listed below are T cell receptor beta chains from one sample, sequenced in a study of T cells after yellow fever vaccination. TCRdb analysed the 5' RACE reads with MiXCR anew, one entry per CDR3 protein. The sample shows around 260,000 distinct CDR3 sequences, about 5.2% of them seen only once. The source was CD4+ T cells sorted from PBMCs, collected on the day of the yellow fever booster vaccination. The origin of the receptors is a man in his late teens or twenties who received the YFV17D yellow fever vaccine. Both conserved end residues are part of each CDR3. A D gene is named only where the DNA matches it firmly. A clone size is listed for some rows: how often the clone was seen (once, few, many), or a class if it is expanded.

NA	NA	TRBV6-6	TRBJ2-5	CASRPGGDRETQYF	TGTGCCAGCAGACCCGGGGGCGACAGGGAGACCCAGTACTTC
NA	TRBD2	TRBV12-3/TRBV12-4	TRBJ2-1	CASSFPWGSGGGNNEQFF	TGTGCCAGCAGTTTTCCCTGGGGTAGCGGGGGGGGGAACAATGAGCAGTTCTTC
NA	TRBD2	TRBV7-8	TRBJ2-5	CASSRGLVPGQETQYF	TGTGCCAGCAGCCGAGGACTAGTTCCAGGGCAAGAGACCCAGTACTTC
few	NA	TRBV5-1	TRBJ1-1	CASSSLGLNTEAFF	TGCGCCAGCAGCTCCCTAGGGTTGAACACTGAAGCTTTCTTT
many	NA	TRBV7-9	TRBJ1-3	CASSLEGSHTIYF	TGTGCCAGCAGCTTAGAGGGGTCGCACACCATATATTTT
few	NA	TRBV6-2/TRBV6-3	TRBJ1-5	CASSYRPRAGQPQHF	TGTGCCAGCAGTTACCGGCCCAGGGCGGGCCAGCCCCAGCATTTT
few	NA	TRBV12-3/TRBV12-4	TRBJ1-5	CASTSAGGINQPQHF	TGTGCCAGCACCTCGGCCGGGGGCATCAATCAGCCCCAGCATTTT
few	NA	TRBV5-5	TRBJ1-4	CASSFQGLINEKLFF	TGTGCCAGCAGCTTCCAGGGACTGATTAATGAAAAACTGTTTTTT
NA	NA	TRBV20-1	TRBJ2-2	CSAKGPSNTGELFF	TGCAGTGCTAAGGGCCCGAGCAACACCGGGGAGCTGTTTTTT
many	NA	TRBV4-2	TRBJ2-6	CASSQENSHSGANVLTF	TGTGCCAGCAGCCAAGAAAACAGTCACTCTGGGGCCAACGTCCTGACTTTC
many	NA	TRBV10-3	TRBJ1-1	CAISESVGDTEAFF	TGTGCCATCAGTGAGTCGGTGGGGGATACTGAAGCTTTCTTT
many	NA	TRBV5-1	TRBJ2-1	CASSLLGGSYNEQFF	TGCGCCAGCAGCTTGTTAGGGGGCTCCTACAATGAGCAGTTCTTC
few	NA	TRBV7-2	TRBJ2-6	CASRFQGANVLTF	TGTGCCAGCAGATTTCAGGGGGCCAACGTCCTGACTTTC
few	NA	TRBV6-2/TRBV6-3	TRBJ1-1	CASSYRGRRTEAFF	TGTGCCAGCAGTTACCGGGGGCGAAGAACTGAAGCTTTCTTT
NA	TRBD2	TRBV7-2	TRBJ2-3	CASSLGTSRTDTQYF	TGTGCCAGCAGCTTAGGGACTAGCCGCACAGATACGCAGTATTTT
many	NA	TRBV3-1	TRBJ1-6	CASSQQGLNSPLHF	TGTGCCAGCAGCCAACAGGGTCTTAATTCACCCCTCCACTTT
many	TRBD2	TRBV5-1	TRBJ2-1	CASSPLAGGVDEQFF	TGCGCCAGCAGCCCGTTAGCGGGGGGTGTTGATGAGCAGTTCTTC
NA	TRBD1	TRBV7-2	TRBJ2-1	CASSLIRDRGRIEQFF	TGTGCCAGCAGCTTGATACGAGACAGGGGGCGGATTGAGCAGTTCTTC
many	NA	TRBV7-2	TRBJ1-4	CASRTTGSTNEKLFF	TGTGCCAGCAGAACTACAGGGTCTACTAATGAAAAACTGTTTTTT
few	NA	TRBV5-1	TRBJ1-1	CASREAGTTEAFF	TGCGCCAGCAGGGAAGCCGGGACCACTGAAGCTTTCTTT
few	NA	TRBV29-1	TRBJ1-2	CSVDQVGAGGYTF	TGCAGTGTAGACCAAGTAGGCGCCGGGGGCTACACCTTC
many	NA	TRBV6-1	TRBJ2-1	CASSGTFTYNEQFF	TGTGCCAGCAGTGGTACCTTTACCTACAATGAGCAGTTCTTC
many	TRBD1	TRBV5-1	TRBJ2-4	CASSLGTGGSRNIQYF	TGCGCCAGCAGCTTGGGCACAGGGGGTTCACGAAACATTCAGTACTTC
few	TRBD1	TRBV20-1	TRBJ2-2	CSASLQGAVTGELFF	TGCAGTGCTAGTTTGCAGGGGGCGGTCACCGGGGAGCTGTTTTTT
many	TRBD1	TRBV10-3	TRBJ2-3	CAIESRTGGLDTQYF	TGTGCCATCGAATCTCGGACAGGGGGGTTGGATACGCAGTATTTT
NA	NA	TRBV7-9	TRBJ1-2	CASSPPGLTLGGYTF	TGTGCCAGCAGCCCTCCGGGCCTTACATTGGGAGGCTACACCTTC
NA	NA	TRBV12-3/TRBV12-4	TRBJ1-1	CASRGNRVNTEAFF	TGTGCCAGCAGAGGTAACAGGGTGAACACTGAAGCTTTCTTT